The present TCR beta chain was sequenced within a study of OX40 agonist ivuxolimab in advanced cancers. On the study more broadly: Age averaged about 62 years (range roughly 23 to 79), and roughly 80% were male. Overall study findings and caveats: More expanded clones were found, on average, in CD8+ than in CD4+ T cells.

Germline V gives CDR1 SGHRS, CDR2 YFSETQ. V lost 2 bases to trimming and J lost 4 bases, with 18 bases between them. The CDR3 loop spans 16 amino acids. As to this clone: Antigen unknown.

Clones were read by immunoSEQ multiplex PCR, and TCRdb kept only the in-frame ones, dropping some. The table includes about 50,000 clones, approximately 86% detected once. This chain links TRBV5-1 with TRBJ2-5; tentative D call: TRBD1 (6 bases). This specimen was CD4+ or CD8+ T cells sorted from blood, taken in a trial of the OX40 agonist ivuxolimab. The clonotype was recovered from an adult with an advanced solid tumor such as melanoma, head and neck, liver or kidney cancer. This CDR3 reads CASSLGGFGSAETQYF. The CDR3 DNA sequence: TGCGCCAGCAGCTTAGGGGGTTTTGGATCGGCAGAGACCCAGTACTTC. The full variable domain, its missing parts supplied by reference TRBV5-1 and TRBJ2-5, is KAGVTQTPRYLIKTRGQQVTLSCSPISGHRSVSWYQQTPGQGLQFLFEYFSETQRNKGNFPGRFSGRQFSNSRSEMNVSTLELGDSALYLCASSLGGFGSAETQYFGPGTRLLVL.